This section outlines one TCR beta chain sequence together with its context. No antigen is known for it. Sequence at one end of the junction differs from germline and may be a read error. The entry originates in a study of blood T cells in healthy people across ages. General study results and limits: Long-lived and aged donors differed, with more naive CD4+ cells and higher diversity in the long-lived.

Then a second PCR, running about 7 to 11 cycles, was carried out with a sample-barcoded 5' primer and a J-beta primer mix. Each cDNA molecule, via a template-switch adaptor with 12 random nucleotides, was tagged. TCRdb re-called the 5' RACE reads through MiXCR, storing one row per CDR3 protein. The repertoire holds some 1.4 million distinct CDR3 sequences, with 42% as singletons. Isolated PBMCs totaled at least 6 million in each sample. Extraction yielded at least 5 micrograms of total RNA per sample. Germline CDR1 and CDR2: MDHEN and SYDVKM. The CDR3 is 18 residues long. The sequence was collected from a woman under 30 in good health. Sequencing was performed on blood. This rearrangement joins TRBV28 to TRBJ2-1; D tentatively fits TRBD1 or TRBD2 (6 bases each). In nucleotides, the CDR3 is TGTACCAGCAGTACTTCAGGTATATCCGGGGGCTCTTACAATGAGCAGTTCTTC. Encoded protein: CTSSTSGISGGSYNEQFF. The full variable domain, completed using reference TRBV28 and TRBJ2-1, is DVKVTQSSRYLVKRTGEKVFLECVQDMDHENMFWYRQDPGLGLRLIYFSYDVKMKEKGDIPEGYSVSREKKERFSLILESASTNQTSMYLCTSSTSGISGGSYNEQFFGPGTRLTVL.